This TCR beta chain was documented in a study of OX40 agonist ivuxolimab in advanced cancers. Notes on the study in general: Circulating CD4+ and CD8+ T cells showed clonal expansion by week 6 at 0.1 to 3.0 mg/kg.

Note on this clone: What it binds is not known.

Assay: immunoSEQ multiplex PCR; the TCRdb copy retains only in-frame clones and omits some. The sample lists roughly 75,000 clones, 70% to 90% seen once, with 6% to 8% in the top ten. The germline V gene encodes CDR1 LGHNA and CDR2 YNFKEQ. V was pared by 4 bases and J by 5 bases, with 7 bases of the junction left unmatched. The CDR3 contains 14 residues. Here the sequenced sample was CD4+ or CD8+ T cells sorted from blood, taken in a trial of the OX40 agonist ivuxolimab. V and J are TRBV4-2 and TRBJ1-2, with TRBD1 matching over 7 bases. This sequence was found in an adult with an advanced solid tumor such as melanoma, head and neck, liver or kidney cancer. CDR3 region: CASSPGGGAYGYTF. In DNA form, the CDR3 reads TGTGCCAGCAGCCCTGGAGGGGGCGCTTATGGCTACACCTTC.